This T cell receptor (beta chain) was captured in a study of blood T cell repertoires in COVID-19. As for the study in general: COVID-19 samples, acute and convalescent, were from the United States, Italy and Spain.

Methods used by the authors: Researchers report that nucleated cell counts were estimated from reference gene primer amplification. Sequencing was performed with immunoSEQ multiplex PCR; in TCRdb, only in-frame clones are kept and a portion is missing. The V and J calls and clone size were taken over from that table, and D and trimming were inferred from the DNA. Found here are about 150,000 clones, around 85% of them singletons; the top ten hold under 0.8%. Unmatched junction bases numbered 3, after V lost 1 base and J lost 4 bases. Germline CDR1 and CDR2: LGHDT and YNNKEL (reference sequence). This CDR3 is 14 amino acids long.

The sequenced sample consisted of peripheral blood. The J gene is TRBJ1-2, the V gene TRBV3-1 (or the pseudogene TRBV3-2); 7 positions agree with TRBD1. The receptor was derived from a man in his sixties with COVID-19, enrolled during active disease. The CDR3 region is CASSQAGQVYGYTF. DNA for the CDR3: TGTGCCAGCAGCCAAGCTGGACAGGTCTATGGCTACACCTTC.